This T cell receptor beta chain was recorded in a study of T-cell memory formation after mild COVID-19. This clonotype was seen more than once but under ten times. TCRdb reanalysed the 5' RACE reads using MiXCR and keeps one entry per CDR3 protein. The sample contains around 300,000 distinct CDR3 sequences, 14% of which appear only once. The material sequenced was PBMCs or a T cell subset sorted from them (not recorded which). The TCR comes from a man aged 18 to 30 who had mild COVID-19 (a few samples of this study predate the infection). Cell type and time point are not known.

CDR3: CASRFRVVQPEAFF. For the CDR3, the DNA is TGTGCCAGCAGATTCAGGGTCGTTCAACCGGAAGCTTTCTTT. V and J are TRBV6-2 or TRBV6-3 and TRBJ1-1; the D gene is possibly TRBD1 (5 bases). CDR1 MNHEY and CDR2 SVGEGT come from the germline V gene. V was shortened by 6 bases and J by 8 bases, with 19 bases between the two germline ends. The CDR3 spans 14 residues.